These T cell receptor beta chains were read from a single sample in a study of vaccination and CD4 T cells after COVID-19. From the PCR reads, TCRdb called clonotypes with MiXCR, one entry per CDR3 protein. The table records about 21,000 distinct CDR3 sequences, roughly half of them present only once. No antigen is known for these receptors. Sequenced here: CD4+ T cells from blood, cultured in vitro, sampled after SARS-CoV-2 vaccination. The receptors here all came from a human donor who had recovered from COVID-19. The CDR3 runs from the conserved cysteine through the conserved F or W. Fields, in order: CDR3 DNA, CDR3 protein, J gene, V gene, clone size, D gene. The D gene is left open where the match is weak. Clone size is given for some rows only: seen once, a few or many times, or a class if the clone is expanded.

CDR3nt: TGTGCCAGCAGTTGGACTAGCGGGAGACTTACAGATACGCAGTATTTT; CDR3aa: CASSWTSGRLTDTQYF; j_gene: TRBJ2-3; v_gene: TRBV6-5; abundance: few; d_gene: TRBD2
CDR3nt: TGTGCCAGCAGCTTAGAATGGGGGACCACGGGAGGCACAGATACGCAGTATTTT; CDR3aa: CASSLEWGTTGGTDTQYF; j_gene: TRBJ2-3; v_gene: TRBV11-3; abundance: NA; d_gene: NA
CDR3nt: TGTGCCAGCAGTTTAGGACTTAGCGGGAGGGCCGCCTACGAGCAGTACTTC; CDR3aa: CASSLGLSGRAAYEQYF; j_gene: TRBJ2-7; v_gene: TRBV11-2; abundance: NA; d_gene: TRBD2
CDR3nt: TGTGCCAGCAGCGACGGGACTGTAAGCGATACGCAGTATTTT; CDR3aa: CASSDGTVSDTQYF; j_gene: TRBJ2-3; v_gene: TRBV7-3; abundance: NA; d_gene: NA
CDR3nt: TGTGCCAGCAGTGACTCGCTAGCGGGACACATTCGTCCCTACAATGAGCAGTTCTTC; CDR3aa: CASSDSLAGHIRPYNEQFF; j_gene: TRBJ2-1; v_gene: TRBV6-4; abundance: NA; d_gene: TRBD2
CDR3nt: TGTGCCAGCAGCTTATTGGGGCAGGGAAGGGTCGGAGAGACCCAGTACTTC; CDR3aa: CASSLLGQGRVGETQYF; j_gene: TRBJ2-5; v_gene: TRBV7-2; abundance: few; d_gene: NA
CDR3nt: TGTGCCACCAGTGATTTACAGGGCACAGATACGCAGTATTTT; CDR3aa: CATSDLQGTDTQYF; j_gene: TRBJ2-3; v_gene: TRBV24-1; abundance: few; d_gene: NA
CDR3nt: TGTGCCAGCAGCTCAACCATGGGGGTGGAGGATACGCAGTATTTT; CDR3aa: CASSSTMGVEDTQYF; j_gene: TRBJ2-3; v_gene: TRBV5-4; abundance: NA; d_gene: NA
CDR3nt: TGTGCCAGCAGGGACAGGGGTCGGTGGGAGACCCAGTACTTC; CDR3aa: CASRDRGRWETQYF; j_gene: TRBJ2-5; v_gene: TRBV7-2; abundance: few; d_gene: TRBD1
CDR3nt: TGTGCCAGTACCGATCCGGGACATAATCAGCCCCAGCATTTT; CDR3aa: CASTDPGHNQPQHF; j_gene: TRBJ1-5; v_gene: TRBV19; abundance: NA; d_gene: NA
CDR3nt: TGTGCCAGGGGGTCCGGGGGAGGTAGCTCCTATAATTCACCCCTCCACTTT; CDR3aa: CARGSGGGSSYNSPLHF; j_gene: TRBJ1-6; v_gene: TRBV6-4; abundance: NA; d_gene: NA
CDR3nt: TGTGCCAGCAGCCGACAGGTCGGGACTTACTACAATGAGCAGTTCTTC; CDR3aa: CASSRQVGTYYNEQFF; j_gene: TRBJ2-1; v_gene: TRBV7-6; abundance: NA; d_gene: NA
CDR3nt: TGTGCCAGCAGTTACTCAGGAGATCAGCCCCAGCATTTT; CDR3aa: CASSYSGDQPQHF; j_gene: TRBJ1-5; v_gene: TRBV6-2/TRBV6-3; abundance: NA; d_gene: NA
CDR3nt: TGTGCCAGCAGCTTAGATCACCGGACCTTTAATGTATATGGCTACACCTTC; CDR3aa: CASSLDHRTFNVYGYTF; j_gene: TRBJ1-2; v_gene: TRBV7-2; abundance: few; d_gene: NA
CDR3nt: TGTGCCAGTTTGGGGACAGGCCTCTCTGGGGCCAACGTCCTGACTTTC; CDR3aa: CASLGTGLSGANVLTF; j_gene: TRBJ2-6; v_gene: TRBV19; abundance: few; d_gene: TRBD1
CDR3nt: TGTGCCAGCAGTGAGGAGGCAGGGGGAGGCTATGGCTACACCTTC; CDR3aa: CASSEEAGGGYGYTF; j_gene: TRBJ1-2; v_gene: TRBV6-4; abundance: NA; d_gene: TRBD1
CDR3nt: TGTGCCAGCAGTTACAGGTTTGAAGCTTTCTTT; CDR3aa: CASSYRFEAFF; j_gene: TRBJ1-1; v_gene: TRBV6-5; abundance: NA; d_gene: NA
CDR3nt: TGCAGCGTTCGGTCAGGGAGCGAGCAGTACTTC; CDR3aa: CSVRSGSEQYF; j_gene: TRBJ2-7; v_gene: TRBV29-1; abundance: NA; d_gene: NA